This T cell receptor beta chain was recovered during a study of radiotherapy plus CTLA-4 blockade in lung cancer. The germline V gene encodes CDR1 SGHVS and CDR2 FQNEAQ. The CDR3 has 13 amino acids. V was pared by 5 bases and J by 5 bases, with 12 bases between. Assay used: immunoSEQ multiplex PCR; TCRdb lists only in-frame clones, some missing. In the table there are about 45,000 clones, about 63% of which are singletons. The chain links TRBV7-8 to TRBJ1-1; D may be TRBD1 (5 bases). Sequences were derived from peripheral blood, sampled from a patient treated with radiotherapy plus ipilimumab. This TCR derives from a human donor with non-small cell lung cancer who had a partial response to radiotherapy plus ipilimumab. The CDR3 sequence: CASSNRGGTEAFF. The CDR3 DNA sequence: TGTGCCAGCAGCAACCGTGGGGGGACTGAAGCTTTCTTT.